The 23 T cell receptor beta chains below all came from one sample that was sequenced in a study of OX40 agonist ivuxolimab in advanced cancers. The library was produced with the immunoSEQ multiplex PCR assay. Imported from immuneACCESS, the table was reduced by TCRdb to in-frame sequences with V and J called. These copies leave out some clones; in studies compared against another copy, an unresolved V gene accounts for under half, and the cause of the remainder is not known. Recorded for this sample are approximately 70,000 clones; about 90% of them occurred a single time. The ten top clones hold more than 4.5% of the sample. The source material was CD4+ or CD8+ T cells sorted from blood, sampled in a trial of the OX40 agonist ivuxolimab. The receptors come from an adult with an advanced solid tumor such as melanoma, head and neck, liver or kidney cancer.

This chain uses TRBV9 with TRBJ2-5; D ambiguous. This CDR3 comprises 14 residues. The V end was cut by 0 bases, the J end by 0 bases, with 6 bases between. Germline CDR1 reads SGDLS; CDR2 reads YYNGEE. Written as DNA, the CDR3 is TGTGCCAGCAGCGTAGGGGCCCACCAAGAGACCCAGTACTTC. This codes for CASSVGAHQETQYF.

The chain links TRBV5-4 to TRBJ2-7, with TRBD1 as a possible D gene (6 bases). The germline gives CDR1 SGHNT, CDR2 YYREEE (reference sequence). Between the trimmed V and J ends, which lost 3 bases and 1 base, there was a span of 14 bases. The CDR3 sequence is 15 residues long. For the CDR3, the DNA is TGTGCCAGCAGCTCGGCCATGGGGGCATCCTACGAGCAGTACTTC. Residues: CASSSAMGASYEQYF. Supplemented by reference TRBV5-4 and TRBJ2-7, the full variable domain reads ETGVTQSPTHLIKTRGQQVTLRCSSQSGHNTVSWYQQALGQGPQFIFQYYREEENGRGNFPPRFSGLQFPNYSSELNVNALELDDSALYLCASSSAMGASYEQYFGPGTRLTVT.

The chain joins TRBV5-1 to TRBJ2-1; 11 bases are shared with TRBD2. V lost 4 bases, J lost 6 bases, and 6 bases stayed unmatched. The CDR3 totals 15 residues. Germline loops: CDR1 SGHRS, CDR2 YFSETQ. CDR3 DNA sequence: TGCGCCAGCAGCGAACTAGCGGGAGAAGTCAATGAGCAGTTCTTC. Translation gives CASSELAGEVNEQFF.

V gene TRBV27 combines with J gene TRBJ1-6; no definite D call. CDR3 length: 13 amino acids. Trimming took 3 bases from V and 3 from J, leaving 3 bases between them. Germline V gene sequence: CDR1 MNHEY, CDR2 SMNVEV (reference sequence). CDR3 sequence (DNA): TGTGCCAGCAGTTTGATCTATAATTCACCCCTCCACTTT. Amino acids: CASSLIYNSPLHF.

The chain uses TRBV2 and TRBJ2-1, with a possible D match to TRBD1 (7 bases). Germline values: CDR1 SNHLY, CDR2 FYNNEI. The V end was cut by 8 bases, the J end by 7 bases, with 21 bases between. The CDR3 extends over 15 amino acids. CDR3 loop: CASGQSRRGRNEQFF. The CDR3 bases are TGTGCCAGCGGCCAGTCCCGCAGGGGGAGGAATGAGCAGTTCTTC.

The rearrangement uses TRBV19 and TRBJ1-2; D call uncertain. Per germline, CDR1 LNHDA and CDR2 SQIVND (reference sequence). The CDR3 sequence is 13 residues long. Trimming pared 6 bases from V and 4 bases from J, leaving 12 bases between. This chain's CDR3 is CASSLSLTYGYTF. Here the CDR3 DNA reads TGTGCCAGTAGCCTGTCCCTGACCTATGGCTACACCTTC.

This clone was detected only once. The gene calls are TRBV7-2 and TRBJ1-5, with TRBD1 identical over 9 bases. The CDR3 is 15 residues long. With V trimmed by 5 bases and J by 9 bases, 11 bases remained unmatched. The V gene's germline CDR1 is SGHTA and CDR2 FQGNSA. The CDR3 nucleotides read TGTGCCAGCAGCAGGACAGGGGATGGGTATTGGCCCCAGCATTTT. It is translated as CASSRTGDGYWPQHF. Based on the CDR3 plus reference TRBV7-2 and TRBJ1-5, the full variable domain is GAGVSQSPSNKVTEKGKDVELRCDPISGHTALYWYRQSLGQGLEFLIYFQGNSAPDKSGLPSDRFSAERTGGSVSTLTIQRTQQEDSAVYLCASSRTGDGYWPQHFGDGTRLSIL.

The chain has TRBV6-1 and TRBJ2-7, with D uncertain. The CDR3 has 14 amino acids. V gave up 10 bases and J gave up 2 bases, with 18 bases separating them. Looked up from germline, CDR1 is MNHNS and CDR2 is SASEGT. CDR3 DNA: TGTGCCACCGATAAAACCTACGGTACCTACGAGCAGTACTTC. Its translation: CATDKTYGTYEQYF.

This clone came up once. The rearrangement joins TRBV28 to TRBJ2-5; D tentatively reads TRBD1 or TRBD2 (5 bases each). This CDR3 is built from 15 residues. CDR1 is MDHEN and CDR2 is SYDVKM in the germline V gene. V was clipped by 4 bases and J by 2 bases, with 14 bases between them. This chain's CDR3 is CASSSIQGDQETQYF. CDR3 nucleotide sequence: TGTGCCAGCAGTTCCATCCAGGGAGATCAAGAGACCCAGTACTTC.

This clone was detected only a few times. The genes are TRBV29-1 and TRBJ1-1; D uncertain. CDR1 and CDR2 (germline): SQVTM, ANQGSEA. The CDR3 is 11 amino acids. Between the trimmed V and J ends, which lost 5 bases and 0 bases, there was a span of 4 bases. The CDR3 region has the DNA TGCAGCGTTCCTATGAACACTGAAGCTTTCTTT. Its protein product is CSVPMNTEAFF.

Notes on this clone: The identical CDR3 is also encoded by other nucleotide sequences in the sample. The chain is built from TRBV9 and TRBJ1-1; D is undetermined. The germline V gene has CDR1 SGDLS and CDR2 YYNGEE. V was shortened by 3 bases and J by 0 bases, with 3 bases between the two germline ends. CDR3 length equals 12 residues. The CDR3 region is CASSGVNTEAFF. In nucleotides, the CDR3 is TGTGCCAGCAGCGGCGTGAACACTGAAGCTTTCTTT.

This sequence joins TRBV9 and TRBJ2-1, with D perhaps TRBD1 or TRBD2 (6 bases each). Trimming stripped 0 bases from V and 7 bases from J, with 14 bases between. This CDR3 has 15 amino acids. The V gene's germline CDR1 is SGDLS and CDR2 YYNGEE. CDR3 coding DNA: TGTGCCAGCAGCGTAGAGGGGGAGGTAAGGAATGAGCAGTTCTTC. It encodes CASSVEGEVRNEQFF.

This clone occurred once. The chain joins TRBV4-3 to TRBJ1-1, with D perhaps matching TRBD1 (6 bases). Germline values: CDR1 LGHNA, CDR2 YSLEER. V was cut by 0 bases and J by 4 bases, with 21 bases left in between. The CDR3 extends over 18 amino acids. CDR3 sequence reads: CASSQDQWTATASTEAFF. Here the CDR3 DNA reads TGCGCCAGCAGCCAAGATCAATGGACAGCCACAGCGAGCACTGAAGCTTTCTTT.

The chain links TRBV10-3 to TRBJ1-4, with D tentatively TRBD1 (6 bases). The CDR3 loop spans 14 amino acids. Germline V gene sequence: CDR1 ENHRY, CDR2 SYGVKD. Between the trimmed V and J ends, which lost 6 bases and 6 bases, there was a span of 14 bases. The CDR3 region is CAIRGGTADEKLFF. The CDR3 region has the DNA TGTGCCATCAGAGGGGGGACGGCAGATGAAAAACTGTTTTTT.

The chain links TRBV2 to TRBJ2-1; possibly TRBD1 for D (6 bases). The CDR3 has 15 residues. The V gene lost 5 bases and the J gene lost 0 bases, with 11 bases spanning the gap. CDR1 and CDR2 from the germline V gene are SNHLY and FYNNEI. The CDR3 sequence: CASSYREGSYNEQFF. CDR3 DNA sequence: TGTGCCAGCAGTTACAGGGAAGGCTCCTACAATGAGCAGTTCTTC.

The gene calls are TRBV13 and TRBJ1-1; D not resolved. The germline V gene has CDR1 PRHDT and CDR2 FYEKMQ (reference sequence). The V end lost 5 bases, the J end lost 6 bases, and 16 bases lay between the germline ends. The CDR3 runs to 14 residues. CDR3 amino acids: CASSPIVITAEAFF. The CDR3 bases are TGTGCCAGCAGCCCGATAGTTATAACGGCTGAAGCTTTCTTT. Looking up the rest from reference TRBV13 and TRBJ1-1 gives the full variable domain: AAGVIQSPRHLIKEKRETATLKCYPIPRHDTVYWYQQGPGQDPQFLISFYEKMQSDKGSIPDRFSAQQFSDYHSELNMSSLELGDSALYFCASSPIVITAEAFFGQGTRLTVV.

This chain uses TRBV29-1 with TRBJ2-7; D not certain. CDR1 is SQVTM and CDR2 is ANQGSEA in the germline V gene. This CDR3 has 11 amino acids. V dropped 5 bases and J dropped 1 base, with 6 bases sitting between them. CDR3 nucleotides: TGCAGCGTTCGCATTTCCTACGAGCAGTACTTC. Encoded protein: CSVRISYEQYF.

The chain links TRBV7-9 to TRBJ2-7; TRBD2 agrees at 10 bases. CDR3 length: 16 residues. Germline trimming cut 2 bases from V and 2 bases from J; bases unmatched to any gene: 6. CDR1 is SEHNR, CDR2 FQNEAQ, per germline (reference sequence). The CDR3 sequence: CASSLLGTSVPYEQYF. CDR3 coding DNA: TGTGCCAGCAGCTTACTAGGGACTAGCGTTCCCTACGAGCAGTACTTC. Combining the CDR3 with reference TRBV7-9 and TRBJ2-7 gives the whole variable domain DTGVSQNPRHKITKRGQNVTFRCDPISEHNRLYWYRQTLGQGPEFLTYFQNEAQLEKSRLLSDRFSAERPKGSFSTLEIQRTEQGDSAMYLCASSLLGTSVPYEQYFGPGTRLTVT.

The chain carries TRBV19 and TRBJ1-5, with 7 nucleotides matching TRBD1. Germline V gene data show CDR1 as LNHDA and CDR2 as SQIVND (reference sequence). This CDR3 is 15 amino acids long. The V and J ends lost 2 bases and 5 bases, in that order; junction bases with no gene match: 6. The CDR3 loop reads CASSIKGGRYQPQHF. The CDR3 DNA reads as TGTGCCAGTAGTATAAAAGGGGGCAGATATCAGCCCCAGCATTTT. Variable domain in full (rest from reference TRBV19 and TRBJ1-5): DGGITQSPKYLFRKEGQNVTLSCEQNLNHDAMYWYRQDPGQGLRLIYYSQIVNDFQKGDIAEGYSVSREKKESFPLTVTSAQKNPTAFYLCASSIKGGRYQPQHFGDGTRLSIL.

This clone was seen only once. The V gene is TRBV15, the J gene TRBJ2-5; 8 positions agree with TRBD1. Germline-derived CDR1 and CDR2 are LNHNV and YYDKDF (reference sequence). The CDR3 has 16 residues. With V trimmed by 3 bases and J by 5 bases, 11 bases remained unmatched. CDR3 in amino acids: CATSSDTDRGVETQYF. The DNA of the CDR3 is TGTGCCACCAGCAGTGATACTGACAGGGGAGTGGAGACCCAGTACTTC.

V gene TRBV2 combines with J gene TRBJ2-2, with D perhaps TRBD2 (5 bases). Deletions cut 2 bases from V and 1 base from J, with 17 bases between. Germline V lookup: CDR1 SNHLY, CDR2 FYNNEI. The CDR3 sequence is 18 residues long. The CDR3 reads CASSENPGSKGNTGELFF. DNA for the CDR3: TGTGCCAGCAGTGAAAATCCGGGATCAAAGGGGAACACCGGGGAGCTGTTTTTT.

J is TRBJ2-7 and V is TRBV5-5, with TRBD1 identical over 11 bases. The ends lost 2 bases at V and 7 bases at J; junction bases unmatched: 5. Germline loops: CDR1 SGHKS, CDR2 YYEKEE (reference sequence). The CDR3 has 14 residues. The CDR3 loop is CASSFGQGAWEQYF. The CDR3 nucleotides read TGTGCCAGCAGCTTCGGACAGGGGGCCTGGGAGCAGTACTTC.

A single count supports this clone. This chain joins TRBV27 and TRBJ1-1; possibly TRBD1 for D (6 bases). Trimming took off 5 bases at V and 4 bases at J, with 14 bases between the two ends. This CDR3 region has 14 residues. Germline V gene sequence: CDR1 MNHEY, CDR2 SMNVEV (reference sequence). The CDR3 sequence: CASSIIGGPTEAFF. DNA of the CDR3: TGTGCCAGCAGTATTATAGGGGGTCCCACTGAAGCTTTCTTT.